Listed here are 29 T cell receptor beta chains from one sample, sequenced in a study of T cell responses to AZD1222 COVID-19 vaccine. The data were produced by immunoSEQ multiplex PCR, yet TCRdb's version contains in-frame clones alone and is incomplete. This table holds 130,000 or so clones, 92% found once. The material was peripheral blood, obtained on day 0 of AZD1222 vaccination. The receptors here all came from an adult in good health.

This clone appeared a few times. J is TRBJ2-2 and V is TRBV24-1; unclear D gene. The V gene's germline CDR1 is KGHDR and CDR2 SFDVKD. CDR3 length equals 12 residues. With 4 bases removed from V and 1 base from J, the gap between germline ends came to 0 bases. CDR3 sequence reads: CATSENTGELFF. The DNA for the CDR3 is TGTGCCACCAGTGAGAACACCGGGGAGCTGTTTTTT.

This clone was detected only once. This sequence joins TRBV7-9 and TRBJ2-1; possible D gene TRBD2, 6 bases. Trimming took 8 bases from V and 4 from J, leaving 27 bases between them. In germline, CDR1 is SEHNR, CDR2 FQNEAQ (reference sequence). The CDR3 consists of 18 residues. The CDR3 sequence: CASLIAIGGRSRYNEQFF. The CDR3 DNA sequence: TGTGCCAGCCTGATAGCCATAGGAGGGAGAAGTAGGTACAATGAGCAGTTCTTC.

The V and J genes are TRBV9 and TRBJ2-2; 12 bases map to TRBD1. The CDR3 has 17 amino acids. CDR1 and CDR2 from the germline V gene are SGDLS and YYNGEE. V dropped 0 bases and J dropped 5; count of bases not matched to a gene: 5. In nucleotides, the CDR3 is TGTGCCAGCAGCGTAGCGGGGACAGGGGGCTTGACCGGGGAGCTGTTTTTT. Its translation: CASSVAGTGGLTGELFF.

The J gene is TRBJ2-1, the V gene TRBV13; D is unclear. Trimming took 3 bases from V and 8 from J, leaving 17 bases between them. CDR3 size: 15 residues. Per the germline V gene, CDR1 is PRHDT and CDR2 is FYEKMQ (reference sequence). CDR3 region: CASSFVARSGHEQFF. DNA for the CDR3: TGTGCCAGCAGCTTCGTCGCTAGGTCTGGTCATGAGCAGTTCTTC.

The chain has TRBV4-1 and TRBJ1-6, with TRBD1 matching over 7 bases. The CDR3 has 18 residues. The germline CDR1 and CDR2 sequences are MGHRA and YSYEKL. Unmatched junction bases numbered 11, after V lost 0 bases and J lost 6 bases. CDR3 in DNA: TGCGCCAGCAGCCAAGAGGGGACGAACAGGGGATTTAATTCACCCCTCCACTTT. Residues: CASSQEGTNRGFNSPLHF.

The J gene is TRBJ1-3, the V gene TRBV30, with D possibly being TRBD1 (5 bases). V was pared by 2 bases and J by 2 bases, with 13 bases between. CDR3 size: 15 residues. Germline lookup yields CDR1 GTSNPN and CDR2 SVGIG (reference sequence). This CDR3 reads CAWSPQGSAGNTIYF. In nucleotides, the CDR3 is TGTGCCTGGAGTCCCCAGGGCAGCGCTGGAAACACCATATATTTT. Full variable domain (remainder filled in from reference TRBV30 and TRBJ1-3): SQTIHQWPATLVQPVGSPLSLECTVEGTSNPNLYWYRQAAGRGLQLLFYSVGIGQISSEVPQNLSASRPQDRQFILSSKKLLLSDSGFYLCAWSPQGSAGNTIYFGEGSWLTVV.

This clone was counted a few times. One end of the junction is discordant with germline, which a read error may explain. This chain links TRBV7-7 with TRBJ2-2; TRBD1 matches at 7 bases. Looked up from germline, CDR1 is SSHAT and CDR2 is FNYEAQ (reference sequence). The CDR3 spans 16 residues. The CDR3 protein is CASSSTTGMVTGELFF. In nucleotides, the CDR3 is TGTGCTAGCAGCTCAACGACAGGGATGGTCACCGGGGAGCTGTTTTTT.

In nucleotides, the CDR3 is TGCGCCAGTTCCAGCGGACACAATGAGCAGTTCTTC. It specifies CASSSGHNEQFF. The rearrangement joins TRBV5-1 to TRBJ2-1, with a weak D call TRBD2 (5 bases). This CDR3 region has 12 residues. Between the trimmed V and J ends, which lost 8 bases and 5 bases, there was a span of 11 bases. The germline gives CDR1 SGHRS, CDR2 YFSETQ.

The rearrangement links TRBV7-9 to TRBJ2-6; D gene unclear. Germline-derived CDR1 and CDR2 are SEHNR and FQNEAQ (reference sequence). The CDR3 length is 11 residues. V dropped 5 bases and J dropped 6 bases, with 2 bases sitting between them. CDR3 coding DNA: TGTGCCAGCAGCCCGGCCAACGTCCTGACTTTC. Encoded protein: CASSPANVLTF.

In DNA, the CDR3 is TGCGCCAGCAGCTCAACTACAGAGAACACTGAAGCTTTCTTT. Its protein is CASSSTTENTEAFF. The V and J genes are TRBV5-1 and TRBJ1-1; D ambiguous. There are 14 residues in the CDR3. Germline V gene lookup returns CDR1 SGHRS and CDR2 YFSETQ. V gave up 3 bases and J gave up 1 base, with 10 bases separating them.

CDR3 sequence reads: CASSSYRGQTEAFF. The DNA of the CDR3 is TGTGCCAGCAGCTCTTACAGGGGGCAGACTGAAGCTTTCTTT. This chain links TRBV7-9 with TRBJ1-1, with 9 nucleotides matching TRBD1. Per germline, CDR1 SEHNR and CDR2 FQNEAQ (reference sequence). Germline trimming cut 4 bases from V and 5 bases from J; bases unmatched to any gene: 5. The length of the CDR3 is 14 residues.

This clone came up once. DNA for the CDR3: TGTGCCAGTAGTTACAGCACCGGGGAGCTGTTTTTT. Protein sequence: CASSYSTGELFF. The V gene is TRBV19, the J gene TRBJ2-2; no firm D call. Germline CDR1 and CDR2: LNHDA and SQIVND (reference sequence). With 5 bases removed from V and 4 bases from J, the gap between germline ends came to 5 bases. The CDR3 has 12 amino acids.

The V call is TRBV16, the J call TRBJ1-5; 7 nucleotides match TRBD1. Germline V CDR1 and CDR2: KGHSY, FQNENV. This CDR3 has 14 residues. The trim removed 4 bases at V and 6 bases at J, leaving 6 bases unmatched. For the CDR3, the DNA is TGTGCCAGCAGCCCACGGACAGGATTTCAGCCCCAGCATTTT. Protein product: CASSPRTGFQPQHF.

The chain combines TRBV27 with TRBJ1-5; no definite D call. The CDR3 runs 13 residues. The V gene lost 5 bases and the J gene lost 5 bases, with 10 bases spanning the gap. Germline values: CDR1 MNHEY, CDR2 SMNVEV (reference sequence). The CDR3 is CASSAGGHQPQHF. As DNA, the CDR3 is TGTGCCAGCAGTGCCGGCGGGCATCAGCCCCAGCATTTT.

V gene TRBV12-2 combines with J gene TRBJ1-5. TRBV12-2 is designated a pseudogene. This CDR3 has 15 amino acids. CDR3 loop: CASRPPGWGCQPQHF. The CDR3 coding sequence is TGTGCAAGTCGCCCCCCGGGGTGGGGGTGCCAGCCCCAGCATTTT.

CDR3 loop: CASSLGLVRTDTQYF. The CDR3 DNA reads as TGTGCCAGCAGCCTGGGACTAGTTCGCACAGATACGCAGTATTTT. The J gene is TRBJ2-3, the V gene TRBV6-5; 8 nucleotides match TRBD2. Trimming cost V 6 bases and J 1 base; bases outside gene matches: 6. This CDR3 contains 15 residues. The germline V gene encodes CDR1 MNHEY and CDR2 SVGAGI.

V is TRBV7-9 and J is TRBJ1-1; 11 positions match TRBD1. J lost 4 bases, V lost 5 bases, and 9 bases had no gene match. CDR3 length equals 16 residues. Germline V gene lookup returns CDR1 SEHNR and CDR2 FQNEAQ (reference sequence). The CDR3 DNA is TGTGCCAGCAGCCACGGGACAGGGGGTTATGGCACTGAAGCTTTCTTT. Its translation is CASSHGTGGYGTEAFF.

A remark on this clone: The same CDR3 arises from other DNA sequences in this sample as well. The chain joins TRBV11-1 to TRBJ1-6, with 7 positions matching TRBD1. Germline-derived CDR1 and CDR2 are SGHAT and FQDESV (reference sequence). V lost 5 bases to trimming and J lost 7 bases; unmatched junction nucleotides: 8. There are 15 residues in the CDR3. The DNA for the CDR3 is TGTGCCAGCAGCCCCTACAGGGACAGAAATTCACCCCTCCACTTT. This translates into CASSPYRDRNSPLHF.

This clone occurred once. This chain connects TRBV4-3 to TRBJ1-1; 7 bases match TRBD1. Losses at the gene ends were 0 bases for V and 3 bases for J; bases not matched to a gene: 7. Germline assignment: CDR1 LGHNA and CDR2 YSLEER. The CDR3 contains 16 residues. The chain's CDR3 is CASSQEMTGIYTEAFF. DNA for the CDR3: TGCGCCAGCAGCCAAGAAATGACAGGGATCTACACTGAAGCTTTCTTT.

This clone was counted once. V is TRBV5-1 and J is TRBJ2-3; weak D call: TRBD1 (5 bases). This CDR3 is built from 16 residues. V gave up 3 bases and J gave up 2 bases, with 16 bases separating them. Germline CDR1 is SGHRS and CDR2 is YFSETQ. The CDR3 sequence is CASSSIEKGNTDTQYF. CDR3 nucleotides: TGCGCCAGCAGCTCCATAGAGAAGGGGAACACAGATACGCAGTATTTT.

The V and J genes are TRBV28 and TRBJ2-5, with 9 bases lining up with TRBD1. In germline, CDR1 is MDHEN, CDR2 SYDVKM. J lost 4 bases, V lost 10 bases, and 10 bases had no gene match. This CDR3 region has 14 residues. As DNA, the CDR3 is TGTGCCACCGCCGGGACAGGGAATCGAGAGACCCAGTACTTC. It is translated as CATAGTGNRETQYF.

This chain joins TRBV12-3 or TRBV12-4 and TRBJ2-5; D ambiguous. The CDR3 totals 13 residues. Trimming pared 3 bases from V and 1 base from J, leaving 6 bases between. In DNA, the CDR3 is TGTGCCAGCAGTTTTTACAGCCAAGAGACCCAGTACTTC. It yields the protein CASSFYSQETQYF.

This clone has only one observation. The chain is built from TRBV12-3 or TRBV12-4 and TRBJ1-2, with TRBD1 as a possible D gene (5 bases). V lost 6 bases, J lost 7 bases, and 15 bases lay in between. The CDR3 is 13 residues long. DNA for the CDR3: TGTGCCAGCAGCCCCGGGGCAGACGCTGGCTACACCTTC. It specifies CASSPGADAGYTF.

J is TRBJ1-5 and V is TRBV19; D call uncertain. The CDR3 extends over 13 amino acids. The V gene's germline CDR1 is LNHDA and CDR2 SQIVND (reference sequence). Between the trimmed V and J ends, which lost 1 base and 6 bases, there was a span of 7 bases. CDR3 nucleotide sequence: TGTGCCAGTAGTATAGCTGGAACTCAGCCCCAGCATTTT. Its translation is CASSIAGTQPQHF.

The rearrangement uses TRBV7-9 and TRBJ2-2, with 8 bases that match TRBD1. The V segment lost 6 bases and the J segment 3 bases; nucleotides outside the gene matches: 12. The CDR3 runs to 17 residues. The V gene's germline CDR1 is SEHNR and CDR2 FQNEAQ (reference sequence). The CDR3 loop reads CASSWVVGQGHTGELFF. The CDR3 DNA reads TGTGCCAGCAGTTGGGTCGTAGGACAGGGCCACACCGGGGAGCTGTTTTTT.

The chain couples TRBV5-1 to TRBJ1-1, with 7 bases matching TRBD1. The V segment lost 4 bases and the J segment 1 base; nucleotides outside the gene matches: 10. This CDR3 contains 16 residues. Germline V gives CDR1 SGHRS, CDR2 YFSETQ. The CDR3 DNA sequence: TGCGCCAGCAGCCAATCCTACAGGGGAAAGAACACTGAAGCTTTCTTT. This gives the protein CASSQSYRGKNTEAFF.

The chain has TRBV14 and TRBJ1-1; D unclear. Germline V gene lookup returns CDR1 SGHDN and CDR2 FVKESK. Trimming shortened V by 3 bases and J by 1 base, and 9 bases separated the two germline ends. The CDR3 sequence is 14 residues long. The CDR3 bases are TGTGCCAGCAGCCATTCATGGGGGAACACTGAAGCTTTCTTT. This gives the protein CASSHSWGNTEAFF.

The chain joins TRBV7-2 to TRBJ2-5, with TRBD2 identical over 13 bases. The CDR3 sequence is 18 residues long. V dropped 1 base and J dropped 4; count of bases not matched to a gene: 9. Germline V gene data show CDR1 as SGHTA and CDR2 as FQGNSA. The CDR3 region has the DNA TGTGCCAGCAGCTTAGGACGACTAGCGGGGGGTCGGGGAGAGACCCAGTACTTC. Translation: CASSLGRLAGGRGETQYF.

The table lists this clone with a few counts. CDR3 sequence reads: CASSIQGLGTEAFF. The CDR3 DNA reads as TGCGCCAGCAGCATACAGGGGTTGGGCACTGAAGCTTTCTTT. The rearrangement uses TRBV5-1 and TRBJ1-1; TRBD1 agrees at 7 bases. V lost 4 bases to trimming and J lost 4 bases; unmatched junction nucleotides: 7. The V gene's germline CDR1 is SGHRS and CDR2 YFSETQ. The CDR3 has 14 amino acids. The full variable domain, completed using reference TRBV5-1 and TRBJ1-1, is KAGVTQTPRYLIKTRGQQVTLSCSPISGHRSVSWYQQTPGQGLQFLFEYFSETQRNKGNFPGRFSGRQFSNSRSEMNVSTLELGDSALYLCASSIQGLGTEAFFGQGTRLTVV.